This T cell receptor (beta chain) was captured by sequencing in a study of response to subunit inactivated influenza vaccine. General study results and limits: The authors offered the suggestion that each seasonal influenza vaccination recruits few new T cells.

From the RT-PCR reads, TCRdb called clonotypes with MiXCR, one entry per CDR3 protein. Among roughly 160,000 distinct CDR3 sequences listed, approximately 10% were seen once. The CDR3 spans 17 residues. Trimming took off 3 bases at V and 5 bases at J, with 23 bases between the two ends. CDR1 is SGHRS, CDR2 YFSETQ, per germline. Points on this clonotype: Its target is not known.

Sample: non-naive T cells sorted from PBMCs, taken more than 35 days after vaccination. The chain recombines TRBV5-1 with TRBJ1-2, with a tentative D call TRBD1 (6 bases). This receptor was identified in a man between 50 and 59 years old who received an inactivated influenza vaccine. In DNA form, the CDR3 reads TGCGCCAGCAGCTCCAGGAGGGGGTCAACCCCACGGTATGGCTACACCTTC. It encodes CASSSRRGSTPRYGYTF.